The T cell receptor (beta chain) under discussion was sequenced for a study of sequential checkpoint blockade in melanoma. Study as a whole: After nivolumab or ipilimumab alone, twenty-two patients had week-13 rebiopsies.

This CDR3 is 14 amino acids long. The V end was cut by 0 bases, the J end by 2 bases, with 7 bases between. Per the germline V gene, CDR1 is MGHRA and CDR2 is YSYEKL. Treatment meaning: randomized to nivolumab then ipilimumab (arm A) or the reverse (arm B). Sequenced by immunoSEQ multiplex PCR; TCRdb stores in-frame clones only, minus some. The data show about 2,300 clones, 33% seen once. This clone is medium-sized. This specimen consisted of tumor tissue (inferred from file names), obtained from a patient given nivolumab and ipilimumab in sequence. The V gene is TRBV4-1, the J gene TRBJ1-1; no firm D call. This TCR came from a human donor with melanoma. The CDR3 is CASSQDQENTEAFF. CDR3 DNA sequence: TGCGCCAGCAGCCAAGATCAAGAAAACACTGAAGCTTTCTTT.